What follows describes a single T cell receptor beta chain. Its specificity is not known. Germline CDR1 is MNHEY and CDR2 is SVGAGI. The CDR3 loop spans 14 amino acids. Trimming removed 5 bases from V and 4 bases from J, with 14 bases in between. This sample is drawn from a study of OX40 agonist ivuxolimab in advanced cancers. The overall study: Intravenous ivuxolimab at 0.01 to 10 mg/kg was given to patients every 2 weeks. Hepatocellular carcinoma, melanoma, renal cell or head and neck cancer affected the dose-escalation patients.

Study-wide results and caveats: Certain nonresponding patients likewise had low normalized T-cell clonal expansion. Expanded peripheral T-cell antigen specificity went undetermined.

Profiled with immunoSEQ multiplex PCR; TCRdb holds only in-frame clones, not every one. This table has tens of thousands of clones, 89% appearing once. This clonotype originated in an adult with an advanced solid tumor such as melanoma, head and neck, liver or kidney cancer. The input for sequencing was CD4+ or CD8+ T cells sorted from blood, taken in a trial of the OX40 agonist ivuxolimab. The chain carries TRBV6-5 and TRBJ1-2; D perhaps matches TRBD1 (5 bases). The CDR3 loop reads CASSQTGTVYGYTF. The CDR3 region has the DNA TGTGCCAGCAGTCAAACCGGGACGGTCTATGGCTACACCTTC.